This is a list of T cell receptor beta chains from one sample in a study of beta chain features in type 1 diabetes. The protocol was immunoSEQ multiplex PCR, while the TCRdb copy is restricted to in-frame clones and leaves out a portion. The sample yields more than 150,000 clones, approximately 8.4% seen once. Sample: central memory CD4+ T cells from blood. These receptors all come from a woman between 18 and 30 years old in good health. CDR3s leave out the opening cysteine and the closing phenylalanine or tryptophan. Clone sizes are given selectively: once, few, many, or a class where the clone is expanded.

size	V	CDR3
few	TRBV4-1	ASSLAGGGESNEQF
-	TRBV10-3	AISQDRGYGYT
few	TRBV7-2	ASSFQTSGGETQY
-	TRBV29-1	SVAGTSGNYNEQF
-	TRBV5-1	ASSLATANTEAF
few	TRBV29-1	SAGGRNTEAF
-	TRBV6-1	ASSDPGLAGRETQY
many	TRBV4-3	ASSQVGSSPLH
-	TRBV29-1	SAEGGDLTGELF
-	TRBV4-1	ASSQIFREGYT
few	TRBV5-6	ARTSGNESTDTQY